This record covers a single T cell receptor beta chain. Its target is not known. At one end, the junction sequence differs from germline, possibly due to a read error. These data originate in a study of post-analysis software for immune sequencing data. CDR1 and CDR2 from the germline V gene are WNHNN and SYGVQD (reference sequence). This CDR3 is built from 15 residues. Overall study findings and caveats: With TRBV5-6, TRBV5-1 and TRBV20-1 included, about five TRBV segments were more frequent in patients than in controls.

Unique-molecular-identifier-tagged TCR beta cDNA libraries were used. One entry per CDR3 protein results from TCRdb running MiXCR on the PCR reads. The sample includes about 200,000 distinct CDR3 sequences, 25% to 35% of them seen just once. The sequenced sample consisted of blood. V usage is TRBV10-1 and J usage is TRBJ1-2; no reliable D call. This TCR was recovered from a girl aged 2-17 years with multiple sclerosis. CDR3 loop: CASSTTRASSYGYTF. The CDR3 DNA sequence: TGTGCCAGCAGTACGACAAGGGCTAGTAGCTATGGCTACACCTTC.